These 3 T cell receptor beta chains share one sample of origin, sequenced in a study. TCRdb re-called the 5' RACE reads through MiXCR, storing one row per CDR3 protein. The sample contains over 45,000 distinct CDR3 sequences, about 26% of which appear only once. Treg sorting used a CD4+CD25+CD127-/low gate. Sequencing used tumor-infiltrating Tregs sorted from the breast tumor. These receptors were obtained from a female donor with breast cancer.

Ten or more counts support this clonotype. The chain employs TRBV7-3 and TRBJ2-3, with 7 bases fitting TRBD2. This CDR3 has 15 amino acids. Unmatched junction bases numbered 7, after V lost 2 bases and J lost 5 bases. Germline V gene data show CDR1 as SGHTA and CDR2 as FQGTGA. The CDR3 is CASSLRGGGGDTQYF. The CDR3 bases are TGTGCCAGCAGCTTACGCGGCGGGGGTGGAGATACGCAGTATTTT.

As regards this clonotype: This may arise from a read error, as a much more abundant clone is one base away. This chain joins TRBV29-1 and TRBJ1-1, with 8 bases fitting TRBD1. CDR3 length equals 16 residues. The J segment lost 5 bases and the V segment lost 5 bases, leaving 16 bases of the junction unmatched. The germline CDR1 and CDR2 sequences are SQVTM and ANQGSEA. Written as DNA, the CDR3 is TGCAGCGTTAAGGGACAGGATAGAAATCAGGGGACTGAAGCTTTCTTT. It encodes CSVKGQDRNQGTEAFF.

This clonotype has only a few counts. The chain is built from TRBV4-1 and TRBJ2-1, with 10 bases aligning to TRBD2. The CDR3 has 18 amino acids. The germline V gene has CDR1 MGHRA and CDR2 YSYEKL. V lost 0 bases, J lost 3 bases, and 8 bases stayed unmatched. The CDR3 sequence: CASSQEWGTSANYNEQFF. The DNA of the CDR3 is TGCGCCAGCAGCCAAGAGTGGGGGACTAGCGCGAACTACAATGAGCAGTTCTTC.